Sequencing of this T cell receptor beta chain was carried out in a study of regulatory T cells in long-lasting Graves disease. This clonotype has a handful of counts. What it binds is not known. Trimming removed 0 bases from V and 5 bases from J; junction bases left unmatched: 4. From germline, CDR1 is SGHRS and CDR2 YFSETQ. The CDR3 runs 14 residues. Notes on the study in general: Whereas nearly 1,000 public clonotypes were shared by new patients, persistent patients shared more, at some 2,900. Among samples with persistent disease, TRBV28, TRBJ1-2 and TRBJ2-5 were favored.

Combining iRepertoire HTBI primers with Arm-PCR of CDR3 regions, the authors built TCR beta libraries. MiXCR was run by TCRdb on the multiplex PCR reads, yielding one entry per CDR3 protein. This sample has 350,000 to 500,000 distinct CDR3 sequences, with 21% found just once. Time point indicated: persistent/refractory GD, antithyroid drugs over 5 years with positive TRAb. RNA from PBMCs was the source of the TCR library. Peripheral blood, at nine milliliters, went into EDTA tubes. The sequencing used peripheral blood mononuclear cells (PBMCs), collected when the disease was refractory, from a patient treated with antithyroid drugs. The chain employs TRBV5-1 and TRBJ2-7, with 8 nucleotides matching TRBD1. This receptor was taken from a female donor with Graves disease. CDR3 DNA: TGCGCCAGCAGCTTGGAGGGACAGGATCACGAGCAGTACTTC. The encoded protein is CASSLEGQDHEQYF. Drawing the rest from reference TRBV5-1 and TRBJ2-7, the complete variable domain is KAGVTQTPRYLIKTRGQQVTLSCSPISGHRSVSWYQQTPGQGLQFLFEYFSETQRNKGNFPGRFSGRQFSNSRSEMNVSTLELGDSALYLCASSLEGQDHEQYFGPGTRLTVT.